This TCR beta chain was observed in a study of cytomegalovirus exposure and HLA in healthy donors. Germline values: CDR1 LNHNV, CDR2 YYDKDF (reference sequence). V lost 1 base and J 2 bases, leaving 11 bases between the germline ends. This CDR3 spans 15 amino acids. In regard to this clone: Its antigen is unknown.

The PCR ran on 60 Vbeta and 13 Jbeta primers. Profiled with immunoSEQ multiplex PCR; TCRdb holds only in-frame clones, not every one. The sample lists fewer than 120,000 clones, around four fifths occurring once. Study results and caveats: Later on, an analysis tied 18,000 or so TCR beta sequences to HLA alleles at 0.05 false discovery rate. Most subjects had HLA-A and HLA-B alleles reportedly predicted accurately by TCR beta sequences. Roughly even sequencing depth across donors was the assumption behind the presence/absence analyses. Usually a TCR sequence was rare, but some public TCRs were found in many donors.

This rearrangement joins TRBV15 to TRBJ2-5, with TRBD2 as a possible D gene (6 bases). The TCR sequence derives from a young man in good health and CMV-seropositive. Sequencing was done on a sample of PBMCs. CDR3 sequence reads: CATSRAAGKQETQYF. Written as DNA, the CDR3 is TGTGCCACCAGCAGAGCCGCGGGGAAACAAGAGACCCAGTACTTC.